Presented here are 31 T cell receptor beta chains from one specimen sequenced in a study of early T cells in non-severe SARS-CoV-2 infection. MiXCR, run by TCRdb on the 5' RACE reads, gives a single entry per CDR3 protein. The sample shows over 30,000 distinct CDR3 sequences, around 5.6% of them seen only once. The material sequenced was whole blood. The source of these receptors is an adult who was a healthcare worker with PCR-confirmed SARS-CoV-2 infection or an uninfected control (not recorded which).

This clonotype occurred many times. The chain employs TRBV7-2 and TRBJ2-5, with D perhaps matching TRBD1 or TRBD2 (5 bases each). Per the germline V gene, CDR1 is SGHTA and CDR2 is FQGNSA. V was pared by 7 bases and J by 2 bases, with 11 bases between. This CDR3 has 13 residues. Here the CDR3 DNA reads TGTGCCAGCACCGGGGCATCTCAAGAGACCCAGTACTTC. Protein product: CASTGASQETQYF. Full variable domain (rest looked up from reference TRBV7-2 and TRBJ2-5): GAGVSQSPSNKVTEKGKDVELRCDPISGHTALYWYRQSLGQGLEFLIYFQGNSAPDKSGLPSDRFSAERTGGSVSTLTIQRTQQEDSAVYLCASTGASQETQYFGPGTRLLVL.

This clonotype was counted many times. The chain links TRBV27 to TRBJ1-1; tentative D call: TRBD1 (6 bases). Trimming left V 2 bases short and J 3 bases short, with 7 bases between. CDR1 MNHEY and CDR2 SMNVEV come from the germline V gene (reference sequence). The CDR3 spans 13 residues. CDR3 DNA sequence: TGTGCCAGCAGTTTAACAGGGTACACTGAAGCTTTCTTT. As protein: CASSLTGYTEAFF.

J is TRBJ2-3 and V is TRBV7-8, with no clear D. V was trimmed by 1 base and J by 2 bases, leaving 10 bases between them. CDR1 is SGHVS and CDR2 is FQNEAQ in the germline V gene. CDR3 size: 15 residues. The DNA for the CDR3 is TGTGCCAGCAGCTTAGGGATTCCCTACACAGATACGCAGTATTTT. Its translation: CASSLGIPYTDTQYF.

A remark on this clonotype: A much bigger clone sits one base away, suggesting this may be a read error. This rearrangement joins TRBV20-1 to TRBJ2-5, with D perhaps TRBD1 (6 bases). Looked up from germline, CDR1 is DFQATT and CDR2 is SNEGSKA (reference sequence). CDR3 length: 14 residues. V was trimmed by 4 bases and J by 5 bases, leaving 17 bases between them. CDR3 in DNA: TGCAGTGCTAATGTGGGGGCCCCGCGGGAGACCCAGTACTTC. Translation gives CSANVGAPRETQYF.

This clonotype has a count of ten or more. The CDR3 spells CASSQGQGPYEQYF. The CDR3 region has the DNA TGTGCCAGTAGTCAGGGACAGGGGCCCTACGAGCAGTACTTC. This chain uses TRBV19 with TRBJ2-7; 10 bases line up with TRBD1. V shed 5 bases and J 2 bases; nucleotides not matched to a gene: 3. The CDR3 sequence is 14 residues long. CDR1 and CDR2 (germline): LNHDA, SQIVND (reference sequence).

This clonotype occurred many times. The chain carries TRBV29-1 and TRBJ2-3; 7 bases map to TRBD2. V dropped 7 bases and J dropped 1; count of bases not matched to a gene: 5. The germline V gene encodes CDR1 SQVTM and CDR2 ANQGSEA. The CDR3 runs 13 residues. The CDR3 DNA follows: TGCAGCGCCGTCACTAGCGGCACAGATACGCAGTATTTT. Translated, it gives CSAVTSGTDTQYF.

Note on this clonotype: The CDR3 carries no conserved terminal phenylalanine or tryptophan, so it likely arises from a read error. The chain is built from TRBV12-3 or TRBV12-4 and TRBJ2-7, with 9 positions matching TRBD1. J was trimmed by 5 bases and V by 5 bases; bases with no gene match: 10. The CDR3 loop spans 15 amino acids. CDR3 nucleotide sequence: TGTGCCAGCAGTCGCCCGGGACAGGGAAACCACGAGCAGTACTCC. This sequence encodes CASSRPGQGNHEQYS.

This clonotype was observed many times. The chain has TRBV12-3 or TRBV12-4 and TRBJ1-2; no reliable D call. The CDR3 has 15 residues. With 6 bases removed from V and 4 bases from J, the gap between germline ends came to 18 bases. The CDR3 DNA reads TGTGCCAGCAGAAAAACTTCGGGCGCAACCTATGGCTACACCTTC. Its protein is CASRKTSGATYGYTF.

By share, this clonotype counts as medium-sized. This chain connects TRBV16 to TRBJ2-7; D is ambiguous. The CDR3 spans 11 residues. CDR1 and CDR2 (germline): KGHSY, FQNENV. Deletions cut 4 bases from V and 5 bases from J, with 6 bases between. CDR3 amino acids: CASSPRDEQYF. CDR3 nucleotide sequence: TGTGCCAGCAGCCCCCGGGACGAGCAGTACTTC.

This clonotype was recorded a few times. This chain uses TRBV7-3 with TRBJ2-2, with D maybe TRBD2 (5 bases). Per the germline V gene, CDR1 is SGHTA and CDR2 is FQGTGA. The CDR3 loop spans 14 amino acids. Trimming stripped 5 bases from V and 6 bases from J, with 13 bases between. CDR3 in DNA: TGTGCCAGCAGCCCAGGTTGGGGAGCCGGGGAGCTGTTTTTT. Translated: CASSPGWGAGELFF.

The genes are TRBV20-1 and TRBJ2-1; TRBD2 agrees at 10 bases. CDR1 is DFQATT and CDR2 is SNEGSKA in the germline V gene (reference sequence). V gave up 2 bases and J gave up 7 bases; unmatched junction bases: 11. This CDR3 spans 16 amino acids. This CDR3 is CSARPPVASGGNEQFF. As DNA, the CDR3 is TGCAGTGCTAGACCCCCGGTGGCTAGCGGGGGAAATGAGCAGTTCTTC.

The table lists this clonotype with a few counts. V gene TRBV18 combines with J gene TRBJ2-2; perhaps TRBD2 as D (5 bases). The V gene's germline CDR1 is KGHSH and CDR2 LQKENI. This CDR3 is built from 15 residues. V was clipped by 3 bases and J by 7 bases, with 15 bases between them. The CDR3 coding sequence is TGTGCCAGCTCACCCCGGCTACTCGGGGTCGGGGAGCTGTTTTTT. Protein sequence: CASSPRLLGVGELFF.

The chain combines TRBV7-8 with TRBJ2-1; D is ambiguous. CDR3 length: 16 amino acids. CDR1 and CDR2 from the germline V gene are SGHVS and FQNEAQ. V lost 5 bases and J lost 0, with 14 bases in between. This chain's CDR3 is CASSPSVQSSYNEQFF. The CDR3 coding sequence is TGTGCCAGCAGCCCTTCGGTCCAGAGCTCCTACAATGAGCAGTTCTTC. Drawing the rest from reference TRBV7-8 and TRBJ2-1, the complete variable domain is GAGVSQSPRYKVAKRGQDVALRCDPISGHVSLFWYQQALGQGPEFLTYFQNEAQLDKSGLPSDRFFAERPEGSVSTLKIQRTQQEDSAVYLCASSPSVQSSYNEQFFGPGTRLTVL.

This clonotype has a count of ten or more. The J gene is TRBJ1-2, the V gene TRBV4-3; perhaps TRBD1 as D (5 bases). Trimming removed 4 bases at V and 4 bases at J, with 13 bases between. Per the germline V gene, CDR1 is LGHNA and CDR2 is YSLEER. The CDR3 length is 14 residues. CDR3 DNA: TGCGCCAGCAGCCCAGACAGTTCCTTCTATGGCTACACCTTC. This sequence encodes CASSPDSSFYGYTF.

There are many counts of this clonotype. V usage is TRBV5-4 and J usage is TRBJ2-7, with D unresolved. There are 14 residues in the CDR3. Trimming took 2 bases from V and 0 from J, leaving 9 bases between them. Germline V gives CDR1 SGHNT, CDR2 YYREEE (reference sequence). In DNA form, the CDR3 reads TGTGCCAGCAGCTTCAGCATCGGCTCCTACGAGCAGTACTTC. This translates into CASSFSIGSYEQYF.

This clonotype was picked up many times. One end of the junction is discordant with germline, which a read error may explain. The CDR3 reads CGVTPSGNTIYF. Written as DNA, the CDR3 is TGCGGGGTTACTCCCTCTGGAAACACCATATATTTT. The J gene is TRBJ1-3, the V gene TRBV30; D gene unclear. The germline V gene encodes CDR1 GTSNPN and CDR2 SVGIG (reference sequence). The length of the CDR3 is 12 residues.

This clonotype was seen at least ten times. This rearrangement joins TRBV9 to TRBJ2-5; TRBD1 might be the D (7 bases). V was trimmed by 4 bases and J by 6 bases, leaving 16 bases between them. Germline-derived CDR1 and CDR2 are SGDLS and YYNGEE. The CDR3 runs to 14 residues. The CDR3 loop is CASSSQGDLQTQYF. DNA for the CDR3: TGTGCCAGCAGCTCCCAGGGGGACTTGCAGACCCAGTACTTC.

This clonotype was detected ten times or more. Here the CDR3 reads CASSPSNLGTQYF. The CDR3, as DNA: TGTGCCAGCAGTCCCAGTAACCTCGGGACCCAGTACTTC. This chain uses TRBV12-3 or TRBV12-4 with TRBJ2-5; D unresolved. Trimming removed 5 bases from V and 7 bases from J, with 14 bases in between. CDR3 size: 13 residues.

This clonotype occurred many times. The CDR3 region is CASSFIEAEQFF. CDR3 DNA: TGTGCCAGCAGTTTTATAGAGGCTGAGCAGTTCTTC. This chain links TRBV11-2 with TRBJ2-1, with D hard to call. This CDR3 region has 12 residues. CDR1 is SGHAT and CDR2 is FQNNGV in the germline V gene. Between the trimmed V and J ends, which lost 6 bases and 9 bases, there was a span of 12 bases.

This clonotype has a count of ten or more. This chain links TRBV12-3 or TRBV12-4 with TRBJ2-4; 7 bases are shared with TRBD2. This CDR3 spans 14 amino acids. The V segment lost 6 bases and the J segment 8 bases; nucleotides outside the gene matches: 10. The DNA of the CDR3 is TGTGCCAGCAGGGAGAGCGGGGTAGGAGACATTCAGTACTTC. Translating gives CASRESGVGDIQYF.

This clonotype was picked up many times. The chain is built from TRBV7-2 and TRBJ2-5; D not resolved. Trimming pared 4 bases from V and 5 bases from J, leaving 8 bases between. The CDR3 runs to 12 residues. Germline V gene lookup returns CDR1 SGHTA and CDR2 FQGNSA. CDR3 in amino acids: CASSSTLETQYF. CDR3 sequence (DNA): TGTGCCAGCAGCTCGACACTGGAGACCCAGTACTTC.

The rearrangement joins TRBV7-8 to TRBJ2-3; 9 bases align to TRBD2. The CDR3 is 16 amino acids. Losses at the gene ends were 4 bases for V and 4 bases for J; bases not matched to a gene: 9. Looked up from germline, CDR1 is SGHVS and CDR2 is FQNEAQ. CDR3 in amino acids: CASSSWGLALPDTQYF. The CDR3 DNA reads TGTGCCAGCAGCTCATGGGGACTAGCCCTCCCAGATACGCAGTATTTT.

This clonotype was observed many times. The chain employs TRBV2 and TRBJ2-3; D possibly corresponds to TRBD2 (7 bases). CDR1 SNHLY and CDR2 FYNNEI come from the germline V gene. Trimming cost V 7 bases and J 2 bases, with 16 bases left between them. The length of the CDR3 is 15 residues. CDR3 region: CASKFGGGLTDTQYF. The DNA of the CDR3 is TGTGCCAGCAAATTTGGCGGGGGCCTCACAGATACGCAGTATTTT.

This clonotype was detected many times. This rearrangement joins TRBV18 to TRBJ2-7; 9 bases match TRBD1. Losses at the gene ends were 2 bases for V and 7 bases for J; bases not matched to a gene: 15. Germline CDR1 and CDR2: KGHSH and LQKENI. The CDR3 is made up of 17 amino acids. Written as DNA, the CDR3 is TGTGCCAGCTCACCATCGACTACCGGGACAGGGATCGGGGAGCAGTACTTC. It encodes CASSPSTTGTGIGEQYF.

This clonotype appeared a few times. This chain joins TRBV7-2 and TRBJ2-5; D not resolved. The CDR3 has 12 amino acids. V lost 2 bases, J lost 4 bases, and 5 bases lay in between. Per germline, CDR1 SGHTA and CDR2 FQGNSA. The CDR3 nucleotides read TGTGCCAGCAGCTTAAACGGAGAGACCCAGTACTTC. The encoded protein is CASSLNGETQYF.

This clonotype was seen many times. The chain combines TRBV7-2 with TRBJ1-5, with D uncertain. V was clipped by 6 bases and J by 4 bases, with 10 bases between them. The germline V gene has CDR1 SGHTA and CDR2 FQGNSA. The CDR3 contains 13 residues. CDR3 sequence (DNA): TGTGCCAGCAGTACTGACGGGAATCAGCCCCAGCATTTT. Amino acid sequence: CASSTDGNQPQHF. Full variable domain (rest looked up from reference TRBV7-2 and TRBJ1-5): GAGVSQSPSNKVTEKGKDVELRCDPISGHTALYWYRQSLGQGLEFLIYFQGNSAPDKSGLPSDRFSAERTGGSVSTLTIQRTQQEDSAVYLCASSTDGNQPQHFGDGTRLSIL.

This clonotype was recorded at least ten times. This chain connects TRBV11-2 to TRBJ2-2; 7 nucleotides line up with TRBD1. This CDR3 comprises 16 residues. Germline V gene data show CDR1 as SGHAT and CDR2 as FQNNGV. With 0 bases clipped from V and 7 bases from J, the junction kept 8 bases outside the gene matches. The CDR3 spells CASSLDTGVMSGELFF. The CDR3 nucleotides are TGTGCCAGCAGCTTAGATACAGGGGTAATGAGCGGGGAGCTGTTTTTT.

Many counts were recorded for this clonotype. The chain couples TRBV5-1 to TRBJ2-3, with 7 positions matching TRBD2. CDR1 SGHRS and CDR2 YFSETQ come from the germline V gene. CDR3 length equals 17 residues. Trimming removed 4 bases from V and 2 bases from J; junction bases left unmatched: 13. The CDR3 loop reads CASSKARQRDATDTQYF. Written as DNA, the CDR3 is TGCGCCAGCAGCAAGGCTCGGCAGCGGGACGCCACAGATACGCAGTATTTT.

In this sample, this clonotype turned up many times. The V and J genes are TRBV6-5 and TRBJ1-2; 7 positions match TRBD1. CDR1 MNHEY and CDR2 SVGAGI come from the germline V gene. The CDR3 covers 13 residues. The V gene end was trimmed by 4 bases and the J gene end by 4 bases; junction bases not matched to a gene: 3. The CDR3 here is CASSSSGGYGYTF. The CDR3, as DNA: TGTGCCAGCAGTTCCTCAGGGGGCTATGGCTACACCTTC.

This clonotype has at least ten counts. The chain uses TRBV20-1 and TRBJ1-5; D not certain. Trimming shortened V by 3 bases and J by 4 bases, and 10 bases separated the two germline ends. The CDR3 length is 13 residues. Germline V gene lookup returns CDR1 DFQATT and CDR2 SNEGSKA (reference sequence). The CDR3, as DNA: TGCAGTGCTAGGGACGACGGTAATCAGCCCCAGCATTTT. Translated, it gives CSARDDGNQPQHF.

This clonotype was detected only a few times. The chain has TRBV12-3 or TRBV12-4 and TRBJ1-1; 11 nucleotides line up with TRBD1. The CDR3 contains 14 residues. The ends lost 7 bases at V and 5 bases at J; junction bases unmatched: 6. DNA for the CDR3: TGTGCCAGCACTGGACAGGGGGCGCGGACTGAAGCTTTCTTT. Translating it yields CASTGQGARTEAFF.